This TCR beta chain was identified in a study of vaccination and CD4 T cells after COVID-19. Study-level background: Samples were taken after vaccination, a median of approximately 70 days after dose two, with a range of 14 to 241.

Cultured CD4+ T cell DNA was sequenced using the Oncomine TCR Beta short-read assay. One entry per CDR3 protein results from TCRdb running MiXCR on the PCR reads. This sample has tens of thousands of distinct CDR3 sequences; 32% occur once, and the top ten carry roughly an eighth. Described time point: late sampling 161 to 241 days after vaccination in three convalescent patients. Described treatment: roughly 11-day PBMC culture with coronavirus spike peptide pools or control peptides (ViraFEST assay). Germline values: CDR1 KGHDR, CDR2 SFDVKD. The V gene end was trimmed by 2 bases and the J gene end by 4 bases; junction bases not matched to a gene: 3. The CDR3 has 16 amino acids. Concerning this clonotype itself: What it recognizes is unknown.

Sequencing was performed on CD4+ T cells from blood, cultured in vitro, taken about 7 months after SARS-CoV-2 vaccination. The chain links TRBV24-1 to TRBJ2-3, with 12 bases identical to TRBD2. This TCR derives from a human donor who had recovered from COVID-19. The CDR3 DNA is TGTGCCACCAGTGATTGGACTAGCGGGAATGCAGATACGCAGTATTTT. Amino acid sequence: CATSDWTSGNADTQYF.